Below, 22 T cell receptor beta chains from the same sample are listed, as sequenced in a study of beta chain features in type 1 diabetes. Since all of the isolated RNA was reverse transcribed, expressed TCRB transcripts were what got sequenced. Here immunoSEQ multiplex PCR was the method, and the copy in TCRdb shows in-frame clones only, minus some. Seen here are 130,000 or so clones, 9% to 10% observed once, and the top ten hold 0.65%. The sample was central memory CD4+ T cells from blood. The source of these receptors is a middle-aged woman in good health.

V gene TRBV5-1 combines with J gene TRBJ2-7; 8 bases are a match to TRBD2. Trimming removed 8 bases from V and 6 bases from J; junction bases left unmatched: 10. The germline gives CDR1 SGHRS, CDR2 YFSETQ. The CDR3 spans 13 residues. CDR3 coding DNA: TGCGCCAGTAACTCGGGGGGGACGCGCGAGCAGTACTTC. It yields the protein CASNSGGTREQYF.

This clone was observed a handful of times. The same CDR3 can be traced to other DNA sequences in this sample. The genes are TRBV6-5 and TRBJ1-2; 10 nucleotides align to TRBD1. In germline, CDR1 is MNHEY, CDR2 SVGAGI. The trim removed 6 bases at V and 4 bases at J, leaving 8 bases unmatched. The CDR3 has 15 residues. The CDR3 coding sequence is TGTGCCAGCAGGTCGACAGGGGGCGCGGGCTATGGCTACACCTTC. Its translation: CASRSTGGAGYGYTF.

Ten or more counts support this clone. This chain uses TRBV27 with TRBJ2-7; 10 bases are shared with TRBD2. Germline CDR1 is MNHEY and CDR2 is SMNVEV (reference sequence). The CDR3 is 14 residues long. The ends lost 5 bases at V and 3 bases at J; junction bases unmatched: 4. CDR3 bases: TGTGCCAGCAGTGAAGCTAGCGGGGGCTACGAGCAGTACTTC. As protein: CASSEASGGYEQYF.

The CDR3 region has the DNA TGCGCCAGCAGCTGGGGTAGCGGGGGCCTGGAGTTCTTC. This sequence encodes CASSWGSGGLEFF. This chain joins TRBV5-1 and TRBJ2-1; 9 nucleotides align to TRBD2. In germline, CDR1 is SGHRS, CDR2 YFSETQ. After removal of 3 bases from V and 14 bases from J, the junction contained 9 bases not matched to a gene. The CDR3 runs 13 residues.

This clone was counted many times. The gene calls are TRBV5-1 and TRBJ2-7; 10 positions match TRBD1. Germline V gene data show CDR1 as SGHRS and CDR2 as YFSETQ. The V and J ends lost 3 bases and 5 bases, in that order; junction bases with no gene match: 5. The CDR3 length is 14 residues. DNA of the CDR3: TGCGCCAGCAGCTCGGGACAGGGGAGGAACGAGCAGTACTTC. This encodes CASSSGQGRNEQYF.

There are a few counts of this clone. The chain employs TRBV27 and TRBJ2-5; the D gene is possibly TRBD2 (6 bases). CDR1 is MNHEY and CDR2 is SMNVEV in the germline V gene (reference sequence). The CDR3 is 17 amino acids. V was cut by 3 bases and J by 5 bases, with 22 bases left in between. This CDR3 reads CASSFGMPGLVGETQYF. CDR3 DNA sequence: TGTGCCAGCAGTTTCGGCATGCCGGGACTGGTGGGGGAGACCCAGTACTTC.

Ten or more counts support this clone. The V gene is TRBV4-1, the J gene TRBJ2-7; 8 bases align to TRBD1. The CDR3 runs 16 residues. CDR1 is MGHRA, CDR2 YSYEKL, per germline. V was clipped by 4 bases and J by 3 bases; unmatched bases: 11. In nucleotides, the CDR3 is TGCGCCAGCAGCCCAGTCGGGACAGGACGAGTCTACGAGCAGTACTTC. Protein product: CASSPVGTGRVYEQYF.

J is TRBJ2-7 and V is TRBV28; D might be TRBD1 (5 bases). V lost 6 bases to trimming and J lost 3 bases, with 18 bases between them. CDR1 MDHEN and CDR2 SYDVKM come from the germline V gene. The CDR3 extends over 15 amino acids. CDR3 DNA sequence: TGTGCCAGCAGGGGATCCTACAGGTTTTACTACGAGCAGTACTTC. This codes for CASRGSYRFYYEQYF.

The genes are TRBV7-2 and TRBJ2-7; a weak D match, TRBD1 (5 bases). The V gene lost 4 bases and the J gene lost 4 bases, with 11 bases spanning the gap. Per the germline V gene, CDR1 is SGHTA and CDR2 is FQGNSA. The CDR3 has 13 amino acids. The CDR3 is CASSSSRQYEQYF. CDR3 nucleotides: TGTGCCAGCAGCTCATCACGACAGTACGAGCAGTACTTC.

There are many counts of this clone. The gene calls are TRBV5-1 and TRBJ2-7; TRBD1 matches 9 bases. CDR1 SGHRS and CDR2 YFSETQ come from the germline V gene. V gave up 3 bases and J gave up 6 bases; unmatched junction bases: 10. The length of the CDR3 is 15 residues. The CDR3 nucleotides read TGCGCCAGCAGCTCCGGACAGGGGACGGGAGTCGAGCAGTACTTC. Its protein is CASSSGQGTGVEQYF. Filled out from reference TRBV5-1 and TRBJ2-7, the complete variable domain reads KAGVTQTPRYLIKTRGQQVTLSCSPISGHRSVSWYQQTPGQGLQFLFEYFSETQRNKGNFPGRFSGRQFSNSRSEMNVSTLELGDSALYLCASSSGQGTGVEQYFGPGTRLTVT.

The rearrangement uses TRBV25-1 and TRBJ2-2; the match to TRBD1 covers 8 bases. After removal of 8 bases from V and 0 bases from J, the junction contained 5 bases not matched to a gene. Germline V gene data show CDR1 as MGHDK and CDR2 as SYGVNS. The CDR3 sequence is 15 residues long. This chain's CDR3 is CASVGQGPNTGELFF. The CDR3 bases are TGTGCCAGCGTTGGACAGGGTCCGAACACCGGGGAGCTGTTTTTT.

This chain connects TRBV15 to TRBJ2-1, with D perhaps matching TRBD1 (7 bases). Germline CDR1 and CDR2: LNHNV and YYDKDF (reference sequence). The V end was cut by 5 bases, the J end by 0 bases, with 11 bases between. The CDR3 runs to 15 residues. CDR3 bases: TGTGCCACCAGCCCAGGGGGGAGCTCCTACAATGAGCAGTTCTTC. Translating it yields CATSPGGSSYNEQFF.

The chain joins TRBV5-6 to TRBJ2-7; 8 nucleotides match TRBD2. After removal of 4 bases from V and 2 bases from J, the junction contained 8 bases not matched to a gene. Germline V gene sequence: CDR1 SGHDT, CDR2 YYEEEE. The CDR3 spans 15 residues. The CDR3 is CASSLRGGRTYEQYF. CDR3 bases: TGTGCCAGCAGCCTCCGGGGGGGAAGAACCTACGAGCAGTACTTC.

The CDR3 sequence is CASSLAEGAQETQYF. The CDR3 bases are TGTGCCAGCAGCTTAGCGGAGGGGGCCCAAGAGACCCAGTACTTC. This chain links TRBV7-7 with TRBJ2-5, with a weak D call TRBD1 (7 bases). The CDR3 has 15 amino acids. CDR1 SSHAT and CDR2 FNYEAQ come from the germline V gene (reference sequence). V was clipped by 0 bases and J by 1 base, with 9 bases between them.

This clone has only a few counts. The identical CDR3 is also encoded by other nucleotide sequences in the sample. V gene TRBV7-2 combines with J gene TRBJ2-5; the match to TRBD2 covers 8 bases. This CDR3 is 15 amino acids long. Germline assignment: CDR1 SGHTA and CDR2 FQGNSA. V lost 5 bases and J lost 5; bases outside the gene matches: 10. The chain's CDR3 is CASSPNRGGLETQYF. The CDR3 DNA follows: TGTGCCAGCAGCCCAAACCGGGGGGGCCTGGAGACCCAGTACTTC.

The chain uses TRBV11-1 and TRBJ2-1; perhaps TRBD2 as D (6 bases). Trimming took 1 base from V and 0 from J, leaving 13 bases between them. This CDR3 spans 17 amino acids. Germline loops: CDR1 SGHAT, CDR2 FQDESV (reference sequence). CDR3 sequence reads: CASSLDGLASSYNEQFF. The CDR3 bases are TGTGCCAGCAGCTTAGATGGTCTAGCGAGCTCCTACAATGAGCAGTTCTTC.

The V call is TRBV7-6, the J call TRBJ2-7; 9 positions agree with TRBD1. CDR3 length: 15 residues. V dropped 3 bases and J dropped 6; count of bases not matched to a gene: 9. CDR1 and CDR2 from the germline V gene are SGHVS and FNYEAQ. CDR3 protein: CASSFTGGPGGEQYF. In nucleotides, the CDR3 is TGTGCCAGCAGCTTTACAGGGGGCCCCGGGGGCGAGCAGTACTTC.

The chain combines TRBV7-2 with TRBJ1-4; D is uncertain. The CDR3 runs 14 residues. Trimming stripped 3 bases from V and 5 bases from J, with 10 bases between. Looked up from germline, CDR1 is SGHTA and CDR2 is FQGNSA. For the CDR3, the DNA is TGTGCCAGCAGCTTTCCGACGGGGAATGAAAAACTGTTTTTT. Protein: CASSFPTGNEKLFF.

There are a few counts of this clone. CDR3 protein: CASSQSPGREEQYF. CDR3 nucleotide sequence: TGCGCCAGCAGCCAATCTCCGGGGAGGGAAGAGCAGTACTTC. This chain connects TRBV4-1 to TRBJ2-7; TRBD2 matches 7 bases. The V gene end was trimmed by 2 bases and the J gene end by 7 bases; junction bases not matched to a gene: 8. The CDR3 is 14 residues long. Germline V gene data show CDR1 as MGHRA and CDR2 as YSYEKL.

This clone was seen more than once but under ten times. The CDR3 DNA reads TGTGCCAGCAGCTTTCGGACAGGCCCCTCGCCCCAGCATTTT. Translation gives CASSFRTGPSPQHF. The chain couples TRBV5-6 to TRBJ1-5; 7 bases fit TRBD1. The V and J ends lost 2 bases and 9 bases, in that order; junction bases with no gene match: 8. Germline-derived CDR1 and CDR2 are SGHDT and YYEEEE. This CDR3 comprises 14 residues.

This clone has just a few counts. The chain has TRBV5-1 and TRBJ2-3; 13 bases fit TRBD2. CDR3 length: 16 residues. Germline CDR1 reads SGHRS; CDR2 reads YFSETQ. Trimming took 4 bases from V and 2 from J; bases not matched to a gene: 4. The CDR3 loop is CASSPGLAGDTDTQYF. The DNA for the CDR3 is TGCGCCAGCAGCCCTGGACTAGCGGGGGACACAGATACGCAGTATTTT.

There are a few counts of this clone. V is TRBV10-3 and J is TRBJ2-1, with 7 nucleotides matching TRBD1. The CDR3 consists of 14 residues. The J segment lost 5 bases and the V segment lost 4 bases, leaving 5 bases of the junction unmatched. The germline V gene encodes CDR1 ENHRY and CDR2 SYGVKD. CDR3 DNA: TGTGCCATCAGTGGTCACGGACAGGACAATGAGCAGTTCTTC. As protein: CAISGHGQDNEQFF.